These T cell receptor beta chains were read from a single sample in a study of sequential checkpoint blockade in melanoma. TCRdb's table, derived via immunoSEQ multiplex PCR, lists solely in-frame clones and lacks some. The table shows tens of thousands of clones, with 70% to 90% occurring only once. Sequencing was performed on CD8+ T cells sorted from blood (inferred from file names), taken from a patient given nivolumab and ipilimumab in sequence. These receptors came from a human donor with melanoma. Both conserved end residues are trimmed from each CDR3. D genes are given only for firm matches.

V	D	length	J	CDR3
TRBV5-6	TRBD1	12	TRBJ2-7	ASSAGTGGYEQY
TRBV7-9	TRBD1	12	TRBJ2-7	ASSFNRGRDEQY
TRBV19	.	12	TRBJ1-1	ASSIDLAGTEAF
TRBV27	.	12	TRBJ2-7	ASSLGGGTYEQY
TRBV5-1	TRBD2	17	TRBJ2-1	ASSLETGLAGISYNEQF
TRBV7-9	.	12	TRBJ1-1	ASSAGGEITEAF
TRBV19	.	13	TRBJ1-2	ASSKTAVGNYGYT
TRBV6-5	.	12	TRBJ2-4	ASSPGTIINIQY
TRBV9	.	11	TRBJ1-2	ASSDSVNYGYT
TRBV4-3	.	12	TRBJ2-7	ASSQDLNFYEQY
TRBV4-3	TRBD1	16	TRBJ1-1	ASSQEAWDRLGNTEAF
TRBV4-3	TRBD1	14	TRBJ2-2	ASSYRTGGFTGELF
TRBV6-5	.	13	TRBJ1-3	ASSYGRGLGNTIY
TRBV2	.	11	TRBJ1-3	ASTGNSGNTIY
TRBV12-5	.	17	TRBJ2-3	ASGLAPRPGWVATDTQY
TRBV4-3	TRBD1	16	TRBJ2-1	ASSLSRFGTGTYNEQF
TRBV7-9	.	12	TRBJ1-5	ASSFSGGSQPQH
TRBV28	.	15	TRBJ1-2	ASSLLASVTSLRGYT
TRBV4-3	TRBD2	17	TRBJ2-3	ASSHLKLAGGEETDTQY
TRBV13	.	14	TRBJ2-1	ASSGLDFPSYNEQF
TRBV5-6	.	10	TRBJ1-5	ASSFAGQPQH
TRBV21-1	.	16	TRBJ2-2	ASSKVIKGGPNTGELF
TRBV5-3	.	12	TRBJ1-1	ASSFGGMNTEAF
TRBV11-2	.	11	TRBJ1-2	ASSLVLNYGYT
TRBV5-6	TRBD2	13	TRBJ2-3	ASSSSGGEEDTQY
TRBV18	TRBD1	13	TRBJ1-5	ASSLGQVSNQPQH
TRBV27	TRBD1	10	TRBJ1-1	ASSGQGAEAF
TRBV28	.	11	TRBJ1-5	ASRLSESRPQH
TRBV28	.	13	TRBJ2-5	ASSLISETGETQY